Listed below are T cell receptor beta chains from one sample, sequenced in a study of blood T cell repertoires in COVID-19. Clones were sequenced by immunoSEQ multiplex PCR, and TCRdb holds only the in-frame ones, with some missing. The sample has a few hundred thousand clones, approximately 87% seen once; the top ten hold about 6%. The specimen sequenced was peripheral blood. The receptors stem from a man aged 55 to 69 who had recovered from COVID-19. The CDR3 runs from the conserved cysteine through the conserved F or W. D genes are given only for firm matches. Size is stated for part of the rows, as once, few or many counts, or as a class when the clone is expanded.

J,V,D,size,CDR3,DNA
TRBJ2-7,TRBV2,-,-,CASSVRVTYEQYF,TGTGCCAGCAGTGTTCGGGTAACCTACGAGCAGTACTTC
TRBJ1-1,TRBV19,-,-,CASSISGHKNTEAFF,TGTGCCAGTAGTATATCCGGACACAAAAACACTGAAGCTTTCTTT
TRBJ2-2,TRBV19,TRBD2,-,CASSYPGLAGGTNTGELFF,TGTGCCAGTAGTTACCCGGGACTAGCGGGAGGGACGAACACCGGGGAGCTGTTTTTT
TRBJ1-4,TRBV10-3,-,-,CAINRGGANEKLFF,TGTGCCATCAACCGGGGAGGGGCGAATGAAAAACTGTTTTTT
TRBJ2-7,TRBV12-3/TRBV12-4,-,few,CASSFRGEQYF,TGTGCCAGCAGTTTTAGGGGCGAGCAGTACTTC
TRBJ2-7,TRBV5-1,-,-,CASSSRGVHEQYF,TGCGCCAGCAGCAGCAGGGGTGTCCACGAGCAGTACTTC
TRBJ1-3,TRBV9,-,once,CASGGGRGGNTIYF,TGTGCCAGTGGAGGTGGCAGGGGAGGGAACACCATATATTTT
TRBJ1-1,TRBV7-3,-,-,CASSLSAATEAFF,TGTGCCAGCAGCTTATCCGCGGCCACTGAAGCTTTCTTT
TRBJ2-2,TRBV10-3,TRBD1,-,CAISEAGTGVSRELFF,TGTGCCATCAGTGAAGCCGGGACAGGGGTTTCCCGGGAGCTGTTTTTT
TRBJ2-1,TRBV19,-,-,CASSIDNRAPSYNEQFF,TGTGCCAGTAGTATAGATAACAGGGCCCCTTCCTACAATGAGCAGTTCTTC
TRBJ2-1,TRBV3-1/TRBV3-2,-,-,CASSQGVSGNEQFF,TGTGCCAGCAGCCAAGGGGTATCGGGCAATGAGCAGTTCTTC
TRBJ1-2,TRBV7-3,-,-,CASSLGRGSYGYTF,TGTGCCAGCAGCTTAGGCAGGGGTAGCTATGGCTACACCTTC
TRBJ2-7,TRBV5-4,TRBD2,-,CASSPGGVGPLGQYF,TGTGCCAGCAGCCCCGGGGGGGTCGGCCCTTTAGGGCAGTACTTC
TRBJ2-3,TRBV2,TRBD1,-,CASSRGQGIFDTQYF,TGTGCCAGCAGCAGGGGACAGGGGATATTCGATACGCAGTATTTT
TRBJ1-3,TRBV7-2,TRBD1,-,CASKGATGGSGNTIYF,TGTGCCAGCAAAGGTGCCACAGGGGGGTCAGGAAACACCATATATTTT
TRBJ1-2,TRBV7-9,TRBD1,once,CASSFQEGAGGYTF,TGTGCCAGCAGCTTTCAAGAGGGGGCGGGTGGCTACACCTTC
TRBJ2-7,TRBV5-1,TRBD1,-,CASSEQGTSYEQYF,TGCGCCAGCAGCGAACAGGGGACCTCCTACGAGCAGTACTTC
TRBJ2-1,TRBV19,-,-,CASSITFSGGYSNEQFF,TGTGCCAGTAGTATAACCTTCAGCGGCGGGTATAGCAATGAGCAGTTCTTC
TRBJ2-3,TRBV11-2,TRBD1,-,CASSLRARGFTDTQYF,TGTGCCAGCAGCTTACGGGCCAGGGGGTTCACAGATACGCAGTATTTT
TRBJ1-2,TRBV6-1,TRBD1,-,CASSEQGARFGNYGYTF,TGTGCCAGCAGTGAACAGGGGGCTAGGTTTGGGAACTATGGCTACACCTTC
TRBJ2-1,TRBV29-1,TRBD2,few,CSVVGLAGTYNEQFF,TGCAGCGTGGTGGGACTAGCGGGGACATACAATGAGCAGTTCTTC
TRBJ2-1,TRBV5-1,-,-,CASSLLSGGNNEQFF,TGCGCCAGCAGCTTGCTTAGCGGAGGAAACAATGAGCAGTTCTTC
TRBJ2-5,TRBV18,-,once,CASSGKGQETQYF,TGTGCCAGTTCCGGGAAAGGGCAAGAGACCCAGTACTTC
TRBJ1-4,TRBV5-1,TRBD1,-,CASSLEGQGPEKLFF,TGCGCCAGCAGCTTGGAGGGACAGGGTCCAGAAAAACTGTTTTTT
TRBJ1-5,TRBV27,-,-,CASSLLQGSQPQHF,TGTGCCAGCAGCCTCCTACAGGGTAGCCAGCCCCAGCATTTT
TRBJ2-7,TRBV27,TRBD1,-,CASTKYTGGYEQYF,TGTGCCAGCACCAAATACACAGGGGGGTACGAGCAGTACTTC
TRBJ1-2,TRBV19,-,-,CASMEAGAYGYTF,TGTGCCAGTATGGAGGCAGGGGCCTATGGCTACACCTTC
TRBJ1-6,TRBV7-8,-,-,CASRIGGLINSPLHF,TGTGCCAGCAGAATAGGGGGTTTGATTAATTCACCCCTCCACTTT
TRBJ1-6,TRBV6-5,-,-,CASSYSRGIPLHF,TGTGCCAGCAGTTACTCGAGAGGTATACCCCTCCACTTT
TRBJ2-7,TRBV25-1,TRBD2,-,CASRLTSGGYEQYF,TGTGCCAGCAGGTTGACTAGCGGGGGCTACGAGCAGTACTTC
TRBJ2-1,TRBV7-2,TRBD2,-,CASSLAGGTSYNEQFF,TGTGCCAGCAGTTTAGCGGGGGGGACGTCCTACAATGAGCAGTTCTTC
TRBJ2-2,TRBV10-1,TRBD2,-,CASSESGLAGLTGELFF,TGCGCCAGCAGTGAGTCGGGACTAGCGGGACTCACCGGGGAGCTGTTTTTT
TRBJ2-7,TRBV19,TRBD1,few,CASSIWDRGDEQYF,TGTGCCAGTAGTATATGGGACAGGGGCGACGAGCAGTACTTC
TRBJ2-4,TRBV20-1,-,-,CSAYRENIQYF,TGCAGTGCTTACAGGGAAAACATTCAGTACTTC
TRBJ1-5,TRBV18,-,-,CASSPQALGENQPQHF,TGTGCCAGCTCACCACAGGCTCTAGGTGAGAATCAGCCCCAGCATTTT
TRBJ1-2,TRBV28,TRBD1,-,CASRFRDSYGYTF,TGTGCCAGCAGGTTCCGGGACAGCTATGGCTACACCTTC
TRBJ2-7,TRBV7-9,TRBD1,few,CASSEGQGSYEQYF,TGTGCCAGCAGCGAGGGACAGGGTTCCTACGAGCAGTACTTC
TRBJ2-1,TRBV5-1,TRBD1,-,CASSLSGQDSYNEQFF,TGCGCCAGCAGCTTATCGGGACAGGACTCCTACAATGAGCAGTTCTTC
TRBJ2-3,TRBV7-3,-,-,CASSLKGTDTQYF,TGTGCCAGCAGCTTAAAGGGGACAGATACGCAGTATTTT
TRBJ1-5,TRBV19,-,-,CASSPNSSNQPQHF,TGTGCCAGTAGCCCGAACAGTAGCAATCAGCCCCAGCATTTT
TRBJ2-1,TRBV7-2,TRBD2,-,CASRGTSGSFDEQFF,TGTGCCAGCAGGGGCACTAGCGGGAGTTTCGATGAGCAGTTCTTC
TRBJ1-4,TRBV10-1,TRBD1,-,CAGGDRAGLVTNEKLFF,TGCGCCGGTGGTGACAGGGCAGGTTTGGTAACTAATGAAAAACTGTTTTTT
TRBJ2-2,TRBV11-2,TRBD2,once,CASSVSGAITGELFF,TGTGCCAGCAGCGTTAGCGGGGCTATCACCGGGGAGCTGTTTTTT
TRBJ2-1,TRBV5-4,TRBD1,-,CASSLEGQGARSEQFF,TGTGCCAGCAGCTTGGAGGGGCAGGGGGCGAGGAGTGAGCAGTTCTTC
TRBJ1-2,TRBV2,TRBD1,-,CASSFRTGGANGYTF,TGTGCCAGCAGTTTCCGGACAGGGGGCGCAAATGGCTACACCTTC
TRBJ1-5,TRBV4-2,TRBD1,few,CASSRGEQGGQPQHF,TGTGCCAGCAGCCGAGGGGAACAGGGGGGTCAGCCCCAGCATTTT
TRBJ1-6,TRBV7-8,TRBD1,-,CASSLGTANSPLHF,TGTGCCAGCAGCCTAGGGACAGCTAATTCACCCCTCCACTTT
TRBJ2-1,TRBV15,-,-,CATSRDRGSYNEQFF,TGTGCCACCAGCAGAGACAGAGGCTCCTACAATGAGCAGTTCTTC
TRBJ2-1,TRBV24-1,-,-,CATSDPGGNEQFF,TGTGCCACCAGTGATCCGGGTGGGAATGAGCAGTTCTTC
TRBJ2-1,TRBV5-1,-,few,CASDPGNSYNEQFF,TGCGCCAGCGATCCCGGTAACTCCTACAATGAGCAGTTCTTC
TRBJ2-7,TRBV5-1,-,-,CASSNEQVTSYEQYF,TGCGCCAGCAGCAATGAACAGGTCACCTCTTACGAGCAGTACTTC
TRBJ2-3,TRBV7-3,TRBD2,-,CASSLRLAVTDTQYF,TGTGCCAGCAGCTTAAGACTAGCGGTAACAGATACGCAGTATTTT